The entry that follows covers one T cell receptor (beta chain) sequence. As yet, its antigen is unknown. This specimen belongs to a study of cytomegalovirus exposure and HLA in healthy donors. Notes on the study in general: Rarity held for most TCR sequences, but there were some public TCRs that occurred in many donors. One later analysis, an examination of the 120 validation repertoires, found that first-cohort TCR clusters tended to co-occur in them. The listing of about 150 TCR beta chains classed them as cytomegalovirus-associated.

Donors were drawn from the 120-subject validation cohort, separate from the approximately 700-subject first cohort. TCRdb's table, derived via immunoSEQ multiplex PCR, lists solely in-frame clones and lacks some. The sample lists 150,000 to 200,000 clones, roughly nine tenths seen once, with approximately 3% in the top ten. This clonotype was sampled from a woman aged 18-29 years in good health and CMV-seropositive. Sample: PBMCs.

CDR3 residues: CSVVIGPTAGLAKNIQYF. CDR3 sequence (DNA): TGCAGCGTTGTTATCGGGCCCACTGCCGGACTAGCCAAAAACATTCAGTACTTC. This chain links TRBV29-1 with TRBJ2-4, with D perhaps matching TRBD2 (5 bases). Trimming took off 4 bases at V and 0 bases at J, with 22 bases between the two ends. The CDR3 runs 18 residues. Germline values: CDR1 SQVTM, CDR2 ANQGSEA.